One T cell receptor beta chain is described in this entry. Its antigen is as yet unknown. These data are taken from a study of T cell responses to AZD1222 COVID-19 vaccine. Germline-derived CDR1 and CDR2 are SGHKS and YYEKEE (reference sequence). Trimming removed 4 bases from V and 7 bases from J, with 5 bases in between. CDR3 length: 11 residues. Assay: immunoSEQ multiplex PCR; the TCRdb copy retains only in-frame clones and omits some. The table lists about 150,000 clones, 90% of them singletons. Study results and limitations: Increases in Spike-specific TCR breadth and depth were seen after two AZD1222 doses. A mostly white British donor set with more females was recruited, and clonal diversity was possibly underestimated. No day 14 peak samples; only post-peak repertoires were characterized.

This TCR was sampled from an adult in good health. The sample consisted of peripheral blood, taken on day 0 of AZD1222 vaccination. This chain links TRBV5-5 with TRBJ2-2; the D is unclear. The CDR3 protein is CASSKGGELFF. CDR3 DNA sequence: TGTGCCAGCAGCAAGGGCGGGGAGCTGTTTTTT.